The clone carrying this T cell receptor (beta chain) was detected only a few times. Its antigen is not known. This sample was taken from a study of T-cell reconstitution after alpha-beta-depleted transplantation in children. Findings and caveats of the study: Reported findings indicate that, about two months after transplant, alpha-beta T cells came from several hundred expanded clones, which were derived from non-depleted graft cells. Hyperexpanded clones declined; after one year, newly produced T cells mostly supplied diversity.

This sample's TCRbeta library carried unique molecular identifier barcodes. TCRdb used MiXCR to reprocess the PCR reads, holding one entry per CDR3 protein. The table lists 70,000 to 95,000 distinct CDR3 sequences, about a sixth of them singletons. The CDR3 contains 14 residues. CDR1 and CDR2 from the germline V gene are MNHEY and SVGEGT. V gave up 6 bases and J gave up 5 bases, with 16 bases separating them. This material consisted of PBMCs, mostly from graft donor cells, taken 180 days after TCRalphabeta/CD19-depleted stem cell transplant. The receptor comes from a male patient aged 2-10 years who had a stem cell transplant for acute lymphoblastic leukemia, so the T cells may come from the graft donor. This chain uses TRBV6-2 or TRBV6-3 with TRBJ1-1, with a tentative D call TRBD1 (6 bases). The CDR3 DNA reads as TGTGCCAGCAGCCAACCAGGGGCCTGGACTGAAGCTTTCTTT. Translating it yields CASSQPGAWTEAFF.